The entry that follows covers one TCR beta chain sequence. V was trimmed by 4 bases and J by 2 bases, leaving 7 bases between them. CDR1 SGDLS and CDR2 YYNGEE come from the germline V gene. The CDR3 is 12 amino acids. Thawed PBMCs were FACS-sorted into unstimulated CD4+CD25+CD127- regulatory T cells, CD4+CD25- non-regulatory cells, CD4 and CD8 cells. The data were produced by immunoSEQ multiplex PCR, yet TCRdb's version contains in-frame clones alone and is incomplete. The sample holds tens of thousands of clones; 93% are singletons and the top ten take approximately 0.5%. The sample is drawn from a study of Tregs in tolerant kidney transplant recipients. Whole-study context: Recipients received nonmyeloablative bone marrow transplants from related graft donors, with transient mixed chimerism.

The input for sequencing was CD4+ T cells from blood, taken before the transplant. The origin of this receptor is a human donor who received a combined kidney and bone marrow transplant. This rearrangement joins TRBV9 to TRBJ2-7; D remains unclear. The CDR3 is CASSPSPYEQYF. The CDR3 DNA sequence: TGTGCCAGCAGCCCCTCCCCCTACGAGCAGTACTTC. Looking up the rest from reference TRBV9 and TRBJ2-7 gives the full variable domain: DSGVTQTPKHLITATGQRVTLRCSPRSGDLSVYWYQQSLDQGLQFLIQYYNGEERAKGNILERFSAQQFPDLHSELNLSSLELGDSALYFCASSPSPYEQYFGPGTRLTVT.